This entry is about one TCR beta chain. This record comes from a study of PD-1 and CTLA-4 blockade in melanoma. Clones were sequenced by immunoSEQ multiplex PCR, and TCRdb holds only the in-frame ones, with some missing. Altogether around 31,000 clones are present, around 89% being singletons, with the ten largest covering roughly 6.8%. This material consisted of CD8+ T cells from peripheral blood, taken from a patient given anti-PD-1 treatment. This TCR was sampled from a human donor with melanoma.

DNA for the CDR3: TGTGCCAGCAGTTGGGGGGGGATTGCCTCAGATACGCAGTATTTT. Translation: CASSWGGIASDTQYF. The rearrangement joins TRBV28 to TRBJ2-3; 7 nucleotides align to TRBD2. The CDR3 consists of 15 residues. Germline V lookup: CDR1 MDHEN, CDR2 SYDVKM. The junction had 8 bases not matched to a gene; V was cut back by 4 bases and J by 4 bases.